This T cell receptor (beta chain) was captured in a study of spatial heterogeneity in lung cancer. Study background: Every unique TCR and UMI combination, on average, appeared more than ten times in raw reads.

Worth noting for this clonotype: What it recognizes is unknown.

General study findings and limits: How many expanded intratumoral alpha and beta TCRs were present tracked the tumor mutation count, which was a count of nonsynonymous mutations.

The CDR3 extends over 18 amino acids. Trimming removed 4 bases from V and 5 bases from J; junction bases left unmatched: 15. The germline V gene encodes CDR1 MDHEN and CDR2 SYDVKM. The time point here: sample taken at primary tumor resection. Tumor, nontumor lung or frozen PBMC supplied whole RNA, sequenced without sorting. TCRdb analysed the 5' RACE reads with MiXCR anew, one entry per CDR3 protein. The table lists about 27,000 distinct CDR3 sequences, around 7.5% of them singletons. The origin of this receptor is a male donor with early-stage non-small cell lung cancer. V gene TRBV28 combines with J gene TRBJ2-3, with TRBD2 matching over 10 bases. The sample in question was lung tumor tissue, obtained at surgery. CDR3 region: CASSSVRPERGGQDTQYF. As DNA, the CDR3 is TGTGCCAGCAGTTCAGTTCGCCCCGAGCGGGGGGGCCAAGATACGCAGTATTTT. The full variable domain, its missing parts supplied by reference TRBV28 and TRBJ2-3, is DVKVTQSSRYLVKRTGEKVFLECVQDMDHENMFWYRQDPGLGLRLIYFSYDVKMKEKGDIPEGYSVSREKKERFSLILESASTNQTSMYLCASSSVRPERGGQDTQYFGPGTRLTVL.